These 23 T cell receptor beta chains came from one sample sequenced in a study of graft-versus-host responses after intestinal transplantation. TCRdb's table, derived via immunoSEQ multiplex PCR, lists solely in-frame clones and lacks some. The sample holds roughly 90,000 clones; 88% are singletons and the top ten take under 0.3%. The antigens of these receptors remain unknown. This specimen consisted of unstimulated CD4+ T cells sorted from spleen or lymph node cells, obtained before transplant. The receptors here all came from a human donor who was the organ donor for an intestinal transplant.

This chain connects TRBV7-2 to TRBJ2-3; 7 nucleotides line up with TRBD1. Germline-derived CDR1 and CDR2 are SGHTA and FQGNSA. This CDR3 has 14 residues. Written as DNA, the CDR3 is TGTGCGCAGGGGGTCTTAAGGGGGACAGATACGCAGTATTTT. Translating gives CAQGVLRGTDTQYF.

The chain couples TRBV28 to TRBJ1-2; no firm D call. The V gene's germline CDR1 is MDHEN and CDR2 SYDVKM. The V end was cut by 4 bases, the J end by 0 bases, with 9 bases between. This CDR3 region has 14 residues. The CDR3 DNA sequence: TGTGCCAGCAGTTCCCCGGGTCCTAACTATGGCTACACCTTC. It yields the protein CASSSPGPNYGYTF.

The chain carries TRBV28 and TRBJ2-7; TRBD2 matches 7 bases. Germline CDR1 is MDHEN and CDR2 is SYDVKM. After removal of 3 bases from V and 3 bases from J, the junction contained 5 bases not matched to a gene. The CDR3 has 14 amino acids. Written as DNA, the CDR3 is TGTGCCAGCAGTTTGTTTGCGGGAGACTACGAGCAGTACTTC. Protein: CASSLFAGDYEQYF.

The rearrangement joins TRBV10-3 to TRBJ2-7; a possible D gene is TRBD1 (5 bases). Germline V gene lookup returns CDR1 ENHRY and CDR2 SYGVKD. V lost 8 bases and J lost 2, with 13 bases in between. The CDR3 sequence is 13 residues long. CDR3 bases: TGTGCCATCGGGGTGGGGCCAACCTACGAGCAGTACTTC. Its translation: CAIGVGPTYEQYF.

The chain uses TRBV28 and TRBJ2-5, with 7 bases lining up with TRBD2. Germline CDR1 and CDR2: MDHEN and SYDVKM. Trimming at V came to 7 bases and at J to 7 bases, leaving 6 bases not matched to a gene. The length of the CDR3 is 12 residues. CDR3 in DNA: TGTGCCAGCACTGCGGGAGTGGGGACCCAGTACTTC. Amino acids: CASTAGVGTQYF.

V gene TRBV5-6 combines with J gene TRBJ2-5, with D unresolved. V lost 2 bases and J 1 base, leaving 6 bases between the germline ends. The CDR3 loop spans 13 amino acids. The germline gives CDR1 SGHDT, CDR2 YYEEEE. CDR3 region: CASSFPSQETQYF. Written as DNA, the CDR3 is TGTGCCAGCAGCTTCCCCAGCCAAGAGACCCAGTACTTC.

The chain joins TRBV7-3 to TRBJ2-3, with TRBD2 matching over 9 bases. V lost 0 bases, J lost 4 bases, and 8 bases stayed unmatched. The CDR3 is 17 residues long. CDR1 and CDR2 from the germline V gene are SGHTA and FQGTGA. The CDR3 loop is CASSLTGGGVSADTQYF. The CDR3 DNA is TGTGCCAGCAGCTTAACGGGCGGGGGGGTCAGCGCAGATACGCAGTATTTT.

The J gene is TRBJ2-4, the V gene TRBV19; weak D call: TRBD2 (7 bases). Germline-derived CDR1 and CDR2 are LNHDA and SQIVND (reference sequence). The CDR3 loop spans 13 amino acids. The V gene lost 7 bases and the J gene lost 3 bases, with 10 bases spanning the gap. The CDR3 DNA reads TGTGCCAGTATAGGGGGGGACAAAAACATTCAGTACTTC. Translation gives CASIGGDKNIQYF. Filled out from reference TRBV19 and TRBJ2-4, the complete variable domain reads DGGITQSPKYLFRKEGQNVTLSCEQNLNHDAMYWYRQDPGQGLRLIYYSQIVNDFQKGDIAEGYSVSREKKESFPLTVTSAQKNPTAFYLCASIGGDKNIQYFGAGTRLSVL.

The CDR3 DNA reads as TGCGCCAGCAGCTTGGCCGGGACAGGGGCAGATACGCAGTATTTT. Its protein product is CASSLAGTGADTQYF. This chain uses TRBV5-1 with TRBJ2-3, with 10 bases aligning to TRBD1. Per the germline V gene, CDR1 is SGHRS and CDR2 is YFSETQ. With 0 bases clipped from V and 4 bases from J, the junction kept 2 bases outside the gene matches. The CDR3 loop spans 15 amino acids.

The chain recombines TRBV28 with TRBJ1-4, with D possibly matching TRBD1 (5 bases). V lost 3 bases, J lost 0 bases, and 8 bases lay in between. The CDR3 runs to 15 residues. The V gene's germline CDR1 is MDHEN and CDR2 SYDVKM. The CDR3 nucleotides are TGTGCCAGCAGTTTCTGGGGCACAACTAATGAAAAACTGTTTTTT. Protein sequence: CASSFWGTTNEKLFF.

The chain has TRBV23-1 and TRBJ1-1; 7 nucleotides align to TRBD1. TRBV23-1 is placed among ORFs of uncertain function. The CDR3 is 13 residues long. Trimming cost V 3 bases and J 6 bases; bases outside gene matches: 4. The chain's CDR3 is CASSHQQGPEAFF. The CDR3, as DNA: TGCGCCAGCAGTCACCAACAGGGGCCTGAAGCTTTCTTT.

The gene calls are TRBV6-6 and TRBJ2-7; the D gene is possibly TRBD2 (5 bases). Germline assignment: CDR1 MNHNY and CDR2 SVGAGI (reference sequence). This CDR3 has 12 amino acids. The germline V and J ends were trimmed by 0 bases and 7 bases, with 7 bases remaining between them. The CDR3 DNA is TGTGCCAGCAGTTACTCGACGGGGGAGCAGTACTTC. This translates into CASSYSTGEQYF.

This clone has only a few counts. The chain carries TRBV6-5 and TRBJ1-2; 7 bases align to TRBD1. Germline V gene lookup returns CDR1 MNHEY and CDR2 SVGAGI. This CDR3 region has 13 residues. The trim removed 6 bases at V and 8 bases at J, leaving 9 bases unmatched. The CDR3 reads CASSPDRAGGYTF. In DNA form, the CDR3 reads TGTGCCAGCAGCCCAGACAGGGCCGGCGGCTACACCTTC.

The rearrangement joins TRBV7-9 to TRBJ1-4; D perhaps matches TRBD1 (6 bases). This CDR3 region has 15 residues. Germline V gene sequence: CDR1 SEHNR, CDR2 FQNEAQ (reference sequence). V was trimmed by 5 bases and J by 7 bases, leaving 17 bases between them. CDR3 sequence reads: CASSPEQGISEKLFF. The DNA of the CDR3 is TGTGCCAGCAGCCCCGAACAGGGAATTTCTGAAAAACTGTTTTTT.

The chain carries TRBV19 and TRBJ2-4, with a tentative D call TRBD1 (5 bases). CDR3 length equals 15 residues. CDR1 is LNHDA and CDR2 is SQIVND in the germline V gene (reference sequence). V lost 5 bases to trimming and J lost 4 bases, with 15 bases between them. CDR3 protein: CASSLLGTGKNIQYF. CDR3 DNA sequence: TGTGCCAGTAGTCTACTGGGCACAGGTAAAAACATTCAGTACTTC.

J is TRBJ1-2 and V is TRBV7-9; D perhaps matches TRBD1 (6 bases). CDR3 size: 15 residues. V dropped 5 bases and J dropped 8 bases, with 21 bases sitting between them. Germline CDR1 is SEHNR and CDR2 is FQNEAQ (reference sequence). The CDR3 here is CASSRWGGAGDGYTF. Here the CDR3 DNA reads TGTGCCAGCAGCCGTTGGGGGGGGGCCGGGGACGGCTACACCTTC.

Regarding this clone: The junction differs from germline at one of its ends, possibly a read error. The sample has other DNA sequences that encode this CDR3 too. This chain joins TRBV5-4 and TRBJ2-5; D is perhaps TRBD2 (6 bases). Germline CDR1 reads SGHNT; CDR2 reads YYREEE (reference sequence). This CDR3 contains 12 residues. The CDR3 DNA reads TGTGCCAGCAGCTTTTCGGGAGAGACTCAGTACTTC. This gives the protein CASSFSGETQYF.

This sequence joins TRBV7-9 and TRBJ2-5, with a tentative D call TRBD2 (5 bases). CDR1 is SEHNR, CDR2 FQNEAQ, per germline (reference sequence). The V end was cut by 6 bases, the J end by 4 bases, with 15 bases between. The CDR3 runs to 14 residues. CDR3 nucleotide sequence: TGTGCCAGCAGTCCGACTATTACCCCAGAGACCCAGTACTTC. Translating gives CASSPTITPETQYF.

J is TRBJ1-2 and V is TRBV14; D perhaps matches TRBD1 (5 bases). This CDR3 is built from 13 residues. The V and J ends lost 1 base and 9 bases respectively, with 12 bases between them. Germline loops: CDR1 SGHDN, CDR2 FVKESK. Here the CDR3 DNA reads TGTGCCAGCAGCCAAGTCCCCAGGGTACGCTACACCTTC. Translated: CASSQVPRVRYTF. Based on the CDR3 plus reference TRBV14 and TRBJ1-2, the full variable domain is EAGVTQFPSHSVIEKGQTVTLRCDPISGHDNLYWYRRVMGKEIKFLLHFVKESKQDESGMPNNRFLAERTGGTYSTLKVQPAELEDSGVYFCASSQVPRVRYTFGSGTRLTVV.

V usage is TRBV7-3 and J usage is TRBJ2-7; TRBD1 agrees at 10 bases. The CDR3 loop spans 12 amino acids. The germline V gene encodes CDR1 SGHTA and CDR2 FQGTGA. Losses at the gene ends were 5 bases for V and 10 bases for J; bases not matched to a gene: 5. CDR3 bases: TGTGCCAGCAGCAACGGGACAGGGGATCAGTACTTC. Protein product: CASSNGTGDQYF.

This chain uses TRBV18 with TRBJ2-5; D perhaps matches TRBD2 (7 bases). The germline V and J ends were trimmed by 6 bases and 4 bases, with 15 bases remaining between them. Germline V gene lookup returns CDR1 KGHSH and CDR2 LQKENI. The length of the CDR3 is 14 residues. This CDR3 reads CASSLVGGPETQYF. Here the CDR3 DNA reads TGTGCCAGCTCCCTCGTCGGGGGGCCAGAGACCCAGTACTTC.

This clone is a singleton in its sample. The chain employs TRBV2 and TRBJ1-1, with TRBD1 matching over 8 bases. In germline, CDR1 is SNHLY, CDR2 FYNNEI. This CDR3 is 17 amino acids long. Losses at the gene ends were 9 bases for V and 11 bases for J; bases not matched to a gene: 26. The CDR3 sequence is CASGPGLAGGVPVSAFF. CDR3 DNA sequence: TGTGCCAGTGGGCCCGGATTGGCAGGGGGCGTTCCGGTTTCGGCTTTCTTT. Full variable domain (remainder filled in from reference TRBV2 and TRBJ1-1): EPEVTQTPSHQVTQMGQEVILRCVPISNHLYFYWYRQILGQKVEFLVSFYNNEISEKSEIFDDQFSVERPDGSNFTLKIRSTKLEDSAMYFCASGPGLAGGVPVSAFFGQGTRLTVV.

The V gene is TRBV7-9, the J gene TRBJ2-3; 7 positions agree with TRBD2. CDR3 length equals 15 residues. Germline CDR1 reads SEHNR; CDR2 reads FQNEAQ (reference sequence). Trimming cost V 5 bases and J 4 bases; bases outside gene matches: 9. The CDR3 region has the DNA TGTGCCAGCAGCCCCAGCGGGGAATTGTCAGATACGCAGTATTTT. The encoded protein is CASSPSGELSDTQYF.